A single sample is the source of the 27 T cell receptor beta chains below, sequenced in a study of blood T cells in healthy people across ages. A second 7 to 11 cycle PCR used barcoded and J-beta primers. TCRdb independently ran MiXCR on the 5' RACE reads; one entry per CDR3 protein. The sample consists of some 930,000 distinct CDR3 sequences, 25% to 35% of them appearing once. This sample was also put to use in a study of T cells of mothers and their children.

The sequencing input was blood. The receptors stem from a woman between 40 and 55 years old in good health.

This clonotype was seen a few times. This chain uses TRBV6-1 with TRBJ2-1; D is perhaps TRBD2 (7 bases). The germline CDR1 and CDR2 sequences are MNHNS and SASEGT. CDR3 length equals 15 residues. The V end lost 4 bases, the J end lost 9 bases, and 19 bases lay between the germline ends. This CDR3 is CASSALRGGPSEQFF. The DNA for the CDR3 is TGTGCCAGCAGTGCCTTAAGGGGGGGGCCCTCTGAGCAGTTCTTC.

This clonotype was seen more than once but under ten times. The chain links TRBV7-9 to TRBJ1-4, with TRBD1 matching 7 bases. This CDR3 comprises 14 residues. The V gene's germline CDR1 is SEHNR and CDR2 FQNEAQ (reference sequence). J gave up 7 bases and V 5 bases, and 7 bases lay outside the gene matches. The CDR3 is CASSLDRFSEKLFF. DNA of the CDR3: TGTGCCAGCAGCCTGGACAGGTTTAGTGAAAAACTGTTTTTT.

This clonotype has more than one count but fewer than ten. J is TRBJ1-2 and V is TRBV12-3 or TRBV12-4; 8 bases align to TRBD1. With V trimmed by 5 bases and J by 3 bases, 8 bases remained unmatched. CDR3 length: 15 amino acids. DNA of the CDR3: TGTGCCAGCAGTGGACCCAGGGGGCGCGACTATGGCTACACCTTC. Translated: CASSGPRGRDYGYTF.

The J gene is TRBJ2-1, the V gene TRBV7-2, with no clear D. The CDR3 contains 14 residues. Trimming removed 4 bases from V and 8 bases from J, with 15 bases in between. Per the germline V gene, CDR1 is SGHTA and CDR2 is FQGNSA. In DNA, the CDR3 is TGTGCCAGCAGCTCCTCTTCCGGACCCGATGAGCAGTTCTTC. Protein sequence: CASSSSSGPDEQFF. Combining the CDR3 with reference TRBV7-2 and TRBJ2-1 gives the whole variable domain GAGVSQSPSNKVTEKGKDVELRCDPISGHTALYWYRQSLGQGLEFLIYFQGNSAPDKSGLPSDRFSAERTGGSVSTLTIQRTQQEDSAVYLCASSSSSGPDEQFFGPGTRLTVL.

This clonotype was recorded many times. The chain links TRBV7-9 to TRBJ2-3; 10 nucleotides match TRBD2. V dropped 5 bases and J dropped 0; count of bases not matched to a gene: 11. Germline CDR1 reads SEHNR; CDR2 reads FQNEAQ (reference sequence). The CDR3 extends over 18 amino acids. CDR3 coding DNA: TGTGCCAGCAGCCAGCGGGGGGGCCTTGTCTCTAGCACAGATACGCAGTATTTT. It codes for CASSQRGGLVSSTDTQYF. The full variable domain, completed using reference TRBV7-9 and TRBJ2-3, is DTGVSQNPRHKITKRGQNVTFRCDPISEHNRLYWYRQTLGQGPEFLTYFQNEAQLEKSRLLSDRFSAERPKGSFSTLEIQRTEQGDSAMYLCASSQRGGLVSSTDTQYFGPGTRLTVL.

Notes on this clonotype: A read error may explain this, as a much larger clone is one base away. The V gene is TRBV4-1, the J gene TRBJ2-7; no firm D call. This CDR3 is 14 amino acids long. Germline V gene lookup returns CDR1 MGHRA and CDR2 YSYEKL. V lost 0 bases, J lost 10 bases, and 16 bases lay in between. The DNA of the CDR3 is TGCGCCAGCAGCCAAGATTTGCTAATTTCCTTACAGTACTTC. This gives the protein CASSQDLLISLQYF.

This clonotype showed up many times. The gene calls are TRBV30 and TRBJ2-7; weak D call: TRBD1 (6 bases). The CDR3 extends over 17 amino acids. Trimming pared 0 bases from V and 2 bases from J, leaving 20 bases between. CDR1 GTSNPN and CDR2 SVGIG come from the germline V gene (reference sequence). This CDR3 reads CAWSVPRLNRATYEQYF. For the CDR3, the DNA is TGTGCCTGGAGTGTACCCCGATTAAACAGGGCGACCTACGAGCAGTACTTC.

V and J are TRBV20-1 and TRBJ2-7, with 11 bases fitting TRBD2. The tail of the sequence fits TRBJ2-5 better, so the J call may be wrong. The CDR3 totals 16 residues. The germline CDR1 and CDR2 sequences are DFQATT and SNEGSKA (reference sequence). CDR3 region: CSARARGLAGSGTQYF. The DNA for the CDR3 is TGCAGTGCTAGAGCCCGAGGACTAGCGGGTTCGGGGACCCAGTACTTC.

This clonotype was seen only a few times. This rearrangement joins TRBV5-1 to TRBJ2-5; the match to TRBD1 covers 9 bases. Germline trimming cut 3 bases from V and 11 bases from J; bases unmatched to any gene: 14. Germline loops: CDR1 SGHRS, CDR2 YFSETQ. The CDR3 is 15 amino acids. The CDR3 loop is CASSWGQGSNYGQYF. For the CDR3, the DNA is TGCGCCAGCAGCTGGGGACAGGGATCCAACTACGGGCAGTACTTC.

In this sample, this clonotype turned up many times. The V and J genes are TRBV29-1 and TRBJ2-7; TRBD1 matches 9 bases. Looked up from germline, CDR1 is SQVTM and CDR2 is ANQGSEA. The V gene end was trimmed by 6 bases and the J gene end by 6 bases; junction bases not matched to a gene: 12. This CDR3 spans 14 amino acids. CDR3 in DNA: TGCAGCGTGGCCACCGGGACAGGGCAAAGCGAGCAGTACTTC. This sequence encodes CSVATGTGQSEQYF.

This clonotype was seen at least ten times. DNA of the CDR3: TGCAGTGCTGAACCCGGGACAGGGCAAAATCAGCCCCAGCATTTT. Protein product: CSAEPGTGQNQPQHF. V usage is TRBV20-1 and J usage is TRBJ1-5; 9 bases are shared with TRBD1. CDR1 is DFQATT and CDR2 is SNEGSKA in the germline V gene (reference sequence). J lost 4 bases, V lost 5 bases, and 9 bases had no gene match. The CDR3 is 15 amino acids.

This clonotype was seen many times. The chain links TRBV7-2 to TRBJ2-3, with unresolved D. Germline loops: CDR1 SGHTA, CDR2 FQGNSA. V dropped 5 bases and J dropped 1 base, with 16 bases sitting between them. The CDR3 is made up of 16 amino acids. CDR3 protein: CASSEGGSTRTDTQYF. The CDR3 coding sequence is TGTGCCAGCAGCGAAGGTGGTTCGACCCGCACAGATACGCAGTATTTT. Full variable domain (missing parts from reference TRBV7-2 and TRBJ2-3): GAGVSQSPSNKVTEKGKDVELRCDPISGHTALYWYRQSLGQGLEFLIYFQGNSAPDKSGLPSDRFSAERTGGSVSTLTIQRTQQEDSAVYLCASSEGGSTRTDTQYFGPGTRLTVL.

This clonotype was seen only a few times. This clone may be a read error of a much larger clone one base away. CDR3 bases: TGCAGCGTTGCCGCTAGCGGGGGGGCCTACAATGAGCAGTACTTC. Translation gives CSVAASGGAYNEQYF. The chain links TRBV29-1 to TRBJ2-1, with TRBD2 matching over 12 bases. The closer fit of TRBJ2-7 to the DNA end suggests the J call may be wrong. CDR1 and CDR2 from the germline V gene are SQVTM and ANQGSEA. The CDR3 has 15 amino acids.

The table lists this clonotype with a few counts. This chain uses TRBV29-1 with TRBJ2-5, with D possibly TRBD1 on 5 matching bases. V was shortened by 4 bases and J by 0 bases, with 9 bases between the two germline ends. Looked up from germline, CDR1 is SQVTM and CDR2 is ANQGSEA. This CDR3 is 13 amino acids long. This CDR3 reads CSVGRRDQETQYF. In DNA, the CDR3 is TGCAGCGTTGGGCGCAGGGACCAAGAGACCCAGTACTTC.

This clonotype was recorded many times. The chain employs TRBV9 and TRBJ1-2, with D tentatively TRBD1 (5 bases). This CDR3 comprises 12 residues. Germline CDR1 is SGDLS and CDR2 is YYNGEE. V lost 0 bases and J lost 6, with 6 bases in between. As DNA, the CDR3 is TGTGCCAGCAGCGTAGCGGGGGATGGCTACACCTTC. Its protein product is CASSVAGDGYTF.

As concerns this clonotype: It may be a read error: a sequence one base away is much more abundant. The chain joins TRBV28 to TRBJ2-7; perhaps TRBD1 as D (5 bases). The CDR3 contains 14 residues. The germline gives CDR1 MDHEN, CDR2 SYDVKM. CDR3: CACSLVLGAYEQYF. Written as DNA, the CDR3 is TGTGCCTGCAGTTTAGTCTTAGGGGCCTACGAGCAGTACTTC.

As concerns this clonotype: Just one base apart from a much larger clone, this may be a read error. The rearrangement links TRBV10-3 to TRBJ2-6; weak D call: TRBD2 (6 bases). CDR1 and CDR2 from the germline V gene are ENHRY and SYGVKD. The CDR3 totals 18 residues. CDR3 nucleotide sequence: TGTGTCAACCGTCCCGATAGCGGTGAGAGCTCTGGGGCCAACGTCCTGACTTTC. Protein product: CVNRPDSGESSGANVLTF.

Regarding this clonotype: This could be a read error, since a much larger clone is one nucleotide away. The genes are TRBV4-1 and TRBJ1-2; 9 bases fit TRBD1. The germline V gene has CDR1 MGHRA and CDR2 YSYEKL. There are 17 residues in the CDR3. CDR3 sequence (DNA): TGCGCCAGCTGCCAAGCCCCTTGGACAGGGGAGGACTATGGCTACACCTTC. Amino acids: CASCQAPWTGEDYGYTF.

The V gene is TRBV7-8, the J gene TRBJ2-7; D is ambiguous. Germline CDR1 is SGHVS and CDR2 is FQNEAQ. The length of the CDR3 is 15 residues. The germline V and J ends were trimmed by 0 bases and 2 bases, with 11 bases remaining between them. The CDR3 bases are TGTGCCAGCAGCTTAGCGGGCAGGAAAGCCTACGAGCAGTACTTC. It codes for CASSLAGRKAYEQYF.

The V call is TRBV29-1, the J call TRBJ2-7; D might be TRBD2 (5 bases). V was shortened by 4 bases and J by 2 bases, with 12 bases between the two germline ends. Germline V gene lookup returns CDR1 SQVTM and CDR2 ANQGSEA. The CDR3 contains 13 residues. CDR3 amino acids: CSVAVSGTYEQYF. For the CDR3, the DNA is TGCAGCGTTGCGGTCTCGGGAACCTACGAGCAGTACTTC.

A few counts support this clonotype. This chain uses TRBV14 with TRBJ2-5, with 9 bases fitting TRBD1. The end of the DNA aligns better with TRBJ2-7, so the J call may be wrong. CDR3 size: 15 residues. Germline V gives CDR1 SGHDN, CDR2 FVKESK. The CDR3 bases are TGTGCCAGCAGCCAAGAGGGGGACAGGGCGAGCGAGCAGTACTTC. The encoded protein is CASSQEGDRASEQYF.

This clonotype was seen many times. The chain uses TRBV20-1 and TRBJ2-7, with no clear D. This CDR3 comprises 14 residues. Germline CDR1 is DFQATT and CDR2 is SNEGSKA (reference sequence). V dropped 6 bases and J dropped 0 bases, with 15 bases sitting between them. The DNA for the CDR3 is TGCAGTGCCACGACCTCAACAGACTCCTACGAGCAGTACTTC. It yields the protein CSATTSTDSYEQYF.

The V gene is TRBV6-5, the J gene TRBJ2-5; D possibly matches TRBD1 or TRBD2 (5 bases each). The last part of the DNA fits TRBJ2-7 better; the J call may be wrong. CDR1 and CDR2 from the germline V gene are MNHEY and SVGAGI. CDR3 length equals 14 residues. CDR3 sequence (DNA): TGTGCCAGCAGTTACGAGGGACCAGCCTACGAGCAGTACTTC. Encoded protein: CASSYEGPAYEQYF.

The V and J genes are TRBV5-1 and TRBJ2-6; 8 positions agree with TRBD1. V was pared by 4 bases and J by 0 bases, with 15 bases of the junction left unmatched. The CDR3 is made up of 20 amino acids. Germline V gene data show CDR1 as SGHRS and CDR2 as YFSETQ. Here the CDR3 reads CASSQPVAGGQHSGANVLTF. CDR3 nucleotide sequence: TGCGCCAGCAGCCAACCGGTGGCAGGGGGCCAACACTCTGGGGCCAACGTCCTGACTTTC.

CDR3 region: CSVDLGYGQPQHF. The CDR3 nucleotides are TGCAGCGTTGATTTGGGCTACGGACAGCCCCAGCATTTT. The rearrangement links TRBV29-1 to TRBJ1-5, with no clear D. Germline loops: CDR1 SQVTM, CDR2 ANQGSEA. Trimming took off 3 bases at V and 7 bases at J, with 13 bases between the two ends. The CDR3 is 13 residues long.

In its sample, this clonotype was seen many times. The gene calls are TRBV20-1 and TRBJ1-2; tentative D call: TRBD1 (5 bases). The CDR3 contains 12 residues. The germline CDR1 and CDR2 sequences are DFQATT and SNEGSKA (reference sequence). V lost 6 bases and J lost 3, with 11 bases in between. The DNA for the CDR3 is TGCAGTGCAACATCCAGGGACTATGGCTACACCTTC. This translates into CSATSRDYGYTF.

The V and J genes are TRBV15 and TRBJ2-3, with TRBD2 as a possible D gene (7 bases). The CDR3 loop spans 15 amino acids. V shed 0 bases and J shed 2 bases, with 9 bases lying between them. CDR1 LNHNV and CDR2 YYDKDF come from the germline V gene (reference sequence). In DNA form, the CDR3 reads TGTGCCACCAGCAGAGAAGGGGGGGTCACAGATACGCAGTATTTT. This translates into CATSREGGVTDTQYF. Drawing the rest from reference TRBV15 and TRBJ2-3, the complete variable domain is DAMVIQNPRYQVTQFGKPVTLSCSQTLNHNVMYWYQQKSSQAPKLLFHYYDKDFNNEADTPDNFQSRRPNTSFCFLDIRSPGLGDTAMYLCATSREGGVTDTQYFGPGTRLTVL.